Presented here are 11 T cell receptor beta chains from one specimen sequenced in a study of blood T cell repertoires in COVID-19. The data were produced by immunoSEQ multiplex PCR, yet TCRdb's version contains in-frame clones alone and is incomplete. The sample lists over 200,000 clones; roughly 80% were seen once. The sequencing input was peripheral blood. The receptors were gathered from a human donor in a cohort sampled during active COVID-19.

There are a few counts of this clone. The V call is TRBV19, the J call TRBJ1-1, with D maybe TRBD1 (6 bases). Germline V gene lookup returns CDR1 LNHDA and CDR2 SQIVND (reference sequence). The CDR3 runs to 15 residues. V was cut by 5 bases and J by 3 bases, with 16 bases left in between. The CDR3 here is CASSPRGGLYTEAFF. In DNA form, the CDR3 reads TGTGCCAGTAGTCCCCGCGGGGGGCTGTACACTGAAGCTTTCTTT.

J is TRBJ2-7 and V is TRBV27; the match to TRBD1 covers 10 bases. Germline V gene lookup returns CDR1 MNHEY and CDR2 SMNVEV (reference sequence). CDR3 length: 15 amino acids. V was pared by 3 bases and J by 7 bases, with 9 bases of the junction left unmatched. CDR3 DNA sequence: TGTGCCAGCAGTTTCACCGGGACAGGGGTTTTAGAGCAGTACTTC. Amino acid sequence: CASSFTGTGVLEQYF.

The chain carries TRBV28 and TRBJ1-2; TRBD1 agrees at 10 bases. From germline, CDR1 is MDHEN and CDR2 SYDVKM. J was trimmed by 4 bases and V by 8 bases; bases with no gene match: 4. CDR3 size: 13 residues. CDR3 residues: CASLTGGGYGYTF. In nucleotides, the CDR3 is TGTGCCAGCTTGACAGGGGGCGGCTATGGCTACACCTTC.

This chain uses TRBV3-1 (or the pseudogene TRBV3-2) with TRBJ1-2, with D perhaps TRBD1 (5 bases). From germline, CDR1 is LGHDT and CDR2 YNNKEL (reference sequence). The V and J ends lost 4 bases and 8 bases respectively, with 17 bases between them. The CDR3 consists of 14 residues. CDR3 sequence (DNA): TGTGCCAGCAGCCCGATTAACCAGGGAGGCGGCTACACCTTC. It translates to CASSPINQGGGYTF.

CDR3 loop: CASRRSGASDTQYF. In nucleotides, the CDR3 is TGTGCCAGCAGGCGGAGCGGGGCATCCGATACGCAGTATTTT. V and J are TRBV28 and TRBJ2-3, with 7 nucleotides matching TRBD2. This CDR3 has 14 amino acids. Trimming cost V 6 bases and J 6 bases; bases outside gene matches: 9. Germline lookup yields CDR1 MDHEN and CDR2 SYDVKM. The complete variable domain, with remaining parts taken from reference TRBV28 and TRBJ2-3, reads DVKVTQSSRYLVKRTGEKVFLECVQDMDHENMFWYRQDPGLGLRLIYFSYDVKMKEKGDIPEGYSVSREKKERFSLILESASTNQTSMYLCASRRSGASDTQYFGPGTRLTVL.

V is TRBV9 and J is TRBJ2-7, with D tentatively TRBD2 (6 bases). CDR1 SGDLS and CDR2 YYNGEE come from the germline V gene. Trimming stripped 3 bases from V and 2 bases from J, with 15 bases between. CDR3 size: 15 residues. The CDR3 reads CASSENPTSAYEQYF. The CDR3 DNA reads TGTGCCAGCAGCGAGAACCCGACTAGTGCCTACGAGCAGTACTTC.

The CDR3 loop is CASPGPGTQSYEQYF. The DNA for the CDR3 is TGTGCCAGCCCCGGCCCCGGGACTCAGTCCTACGAGCAGTACTTC. This chain joins TRBV28 and TRBJ2-7; TRBD2 might be the D (6 bases). The CDR3 runs 15 residues. The V gene's germline CDR1 is MDHEN and CDR2 SYDVKM. Trimming left V 8 bases short and J 1 base short, with 18 bases between. The full variable domain, rest sourced from reference TRBV28 and TRBJ2-7, is DVKVTQSSRYLVKRTGEKVFLECVQDMDHENMFWYRQDPGLGLRLIYFSYDVKMKEKGDIPEGYSVSREKKERFSLILESASTNQTSMYLCASPGPGTQSYEQYFGPGTRLTVT.

The chain carries TRBV6-2 or TRBV6-3 and TRBJ1-2, with D possibly being TRBD1 (5 bases). This CDR3 is built from 14 residues. The germline V and J ends were trimmed by 3 bases and 4 bases, with 12 bases remaining between them. Per germline, CDR1 MNHEY and CDR2 SVGEGT. The DNA for the CDR3 is TGTGCCAGCAGTTATACGACAGTTCGCTATGGCTACACCTTC. Amino acids: CASSYTTVRYGYTF.

The rearrangement joins TRBV24-1 to TRBJ2-1; maybe TRBD2 (6 bases). Germline-derived CDR1 and CDR2 are KGHDR and SFDVKD. This CDR3 has 15 residues. V dropped 6 bases and J dropped 8 bases, with 19 bases sitting between them. The CDR3 nucleotides read TGTGCCACCAGTCAGCCGAGGGCGGGGTGGGATGAGCAGTTCTTC. This encodes CATSQPRAGWDEQFF.

This chain uses TRBV28 with TRBJ2-7, with D maybe TRBD1 (6 bases). V dropped 6 bases and J dropped 0 bases, with 15 bases sitting between them. Germline V CDR1 and CDR2: MDHEN, SYDVKM. This CDR3 spans 15 amino acids. CDR3 region: CASSRPGHVSYEQYF. CDR3 nucleotides: TGTGCCAGCAGCCGTCCGGGACACGTCTCCTACGAGCAGTACTTC.

The rearrangement links TRBV5-5 to TRBJ1-6, with a weak D call TRBD1 (5 bases). The germline CDR1 and CDR2 sequences are SGHKS and YYEKEE (reference sequence). V lost 3 bases and J 7 bases, leaving 11 bases between the germline ends. This CDR3 has 14 amino acids. The CDR3 DNA follows: TGTGCCAGCAGCTCCCTAACAGGAAATTCACCCCTCCACTTT. The encoded protein is CASSSLTGNSPLHF. The full variable domain, in which reference TRBV5-5 and TRBJ1-6 provide the parts outside the CDR3, is DAGVTQSPTHLIKTRGQQVTLRCSPISGHKSVSWYQQVLGQGPQFIFQYYEKEERGRGNFPDRFSARQFPNYSSELNVNALLLGDSALYLCASSSLTGNSPLHFGNGTRLTVT.